One sample yielded the 9 T cell receptor beta chains listed below, sequenced in a study of lymphopenia after photon versus proton radiotherapy. TCRdb's table, derived via immunoSEQ multiplex PCR, lists solely in-frame clones and lacks some. Seen here are roughly 67,000 clones, roughly 90% observed once, and the top ten hold about 2.6%. The material sequenced was peripheral blood, taken from a patient treated with photon-based radiotherapy. These receptors were obtained from a woman aged 70 to 79 with pancreatic cancer.

The rearrangement uses TRBV7-8 and TRBJ2-3; the D gene could be TRBD1 or TRBD2 (5 bases each). Trimming stripped 2 bases from V and 6 bases from J, with 24 bases between. The CDR3 has 18 residues. From germline, CDR1 is SGHVS and CDR2 FQNEAQ. The CDR3 DNA reads TGTGCCAGCAGCTTAAGTGTTGGCTCCGGGACGACTACGGATACGCAGTATTTT. This sequence encodes CASSLSVGSGTTTDTQYF.

The chain links TRBV28 to TRBJ1-2, with 10 bases that match TRBD1. The CDR3 covers 15 residues. The junction had 6 bases not matched to a gene; V was cut back by 3 bases and J by 5 bases. Germline CDR1 is MDHEN and CDR2 is SYDVKM. The CDR3 coding sequence is TGTGCCAGCAGTTTGACAGGGGGCGGGATATATGGCTACACCTTC. Translating gives CASSLTGGGIYGYTF.

This clone was seen a single time. The V and J genes are TRBV7-3 and TRBJ2-3; possibly TRBD2 for D (6 bases). V gave up 4 bases and J gave up 7 bases, with 15 bases separating them. The CDR3 extends over 14 amino acids. Germline lookup yields CDR1 SGHTA and CDR2 FQGTGA. CDR3 nucleotide sequence: TGTGCCAGCAGCTCACGGGACTCACCTAATACGCAGTATTTT. It yields the protein CASSSRDSPNTQYF.

This chain connects TRBV2 to TRBJ1-5, with D possibly matching TRBD1 (6 bases). The V gene lost 4 bases and the J gene lost 4 bases, with 11 bases spanning the gap. The CDR3 extends over 14 amino acids. The germline V gene has CDR1 SNHLY and CDR2 FYNNEI. The DNA of the CDR3 is TGTGCCAGCAGTGGCGGGACAATTAATCAGCCCCAGCATTTT. As protein: CASSGGTINQPQHF.

This clone qualifies as medium-sized. The rearrangement links TRBV19 to TRBJ1-5; D might be TRBD1 (5 bases). Germline values: CDR1 LNHDA, CDR2 SQIVND (reference sequence). This CDR3 has 15 amino acids. V lost 5 bases and J lost 4, with 15 bases in between. This chain's CDR3 is CASSAAHGANQPQHF. CDR3 coding DNA: TGTGCCAGTAGTGCCGCGCACGGGGCGAATCAGCCCCAGCATTTT.

This chain uses TRBV29-1 with TRBJ2-2; a weak D match, TRBD1 (6 bases). Per the germline V gene, CDR1 is SQVTM and CDR2 is ANQGSEA. The CDR3 covers 12 residues. Trimming stripped 4 bases from V and 6 bases from J, with 9 bases between. Here the CDR3 reads CSVGRTAGELFF. The CDR3 DNA reads as TGCAGCGTTGGGCGGACAGCCGGGGAGCTGTTTTTT.

In its sample, this clone was seen once. This chain links TRBV18 with TRBJ1-1; no definite D call. The germline V gene encodes CDR1 KGHSH and CDR2 LQKENI. Between the trimmed V and J ends, which lost 5 bases and 6 bases, there was a span of 19 bases. The CDR3 contains 15 residues. For the CDR3, the DNA is TGTGCCAGCTCAGAGAGAATTGGGATGGGCGCTGAAGCTTTCTTT. Protein product: CASSERIGMGAEAFF.

The chain joins TRBV27 to TRBJ1-1; D unclear. V was cut by 1 base and J by 1 base, with 7 bases left in between. Germline CDR1 is MNHEY and CDR2 is SMNVEV (reference sequence). This CDR3 spans 14 amino acids. The CDR3 nucleotides are TGTGCCAGCAGTTTATTGGGGAAGAACACTGAAGCTTTCTTT. Protein product: CASSLLGKNTEAFF.

J is TRBJ1-4 and V is TRBV7-6; 7 bases map to TRBD1. After removal of 5 bases from V and 2 bases from J, the junction contained 5 bases not matched to a gene. CDR1 SGHVS and CDR2 FNYEAQ come from the germline V gene. This CDR3 has 15 residues. This CDR3 reads CASSVDRVTNEKLFF. The CDR3 DNA sequence: TGTGCCAGCAGCGTCGACAGGGTCACTAATGAAAAACTGTTTTTT.